This T cell receptor (beta chain) is drawn from a study of OX40 agonist ivuxolimab in advanced cancers. Study as a whole: Of the participants, around 43% had some prior anti-PD-1, anti-PD-L1 or anti-CTLA-4 therapy, which was allowed.

Sequencing used immunoSEQ multiplex PCR; TCRdb keeps in-frame clones, though not all of them. The sample holds about 100,000 clones, approximately 90% seen once. Study-wide findings and caveats: Clonal expansion by week 6 occurred in CD4+ and CD8+ blood T cells (at 0.1 to 3.0 mg/kg). The study did not work out the antigen specificity of the expanded peripheral T cells.

A word on this clone: Its specificity is not known.

The starting material was CD4+ or CD8+ T cells sorted from blood, obtained in a trial of the OX40 agonist ivuxolimab. This receptor was identified in an adult with an advanced solid tumor such as melanoma, head and neck, liver or kidney cancer.

The CDR3 loop reads CASQSAGYNEQFF. CDR3 in DNA: TGTGCCAGCCAGTCGGCGGGGTACAATGAGCAGTTCTTC. This sequence joins TRBV7-9 and TRBJ2-1, with D perhaps matching TRBD2 (6 bases). The CDR3 runs 13 residues. CDR1 is SEHNR, CDR2 FQNEAQ, per germline (reference sequence). V was cut by 8 bases and J by 4 bases, with 12 bases left in between.